The rows below give T cell receptor beta chains drawn from one sample of a study of cytomegalovirus exposure and HLA in healthy donors. Clones were read by immunoSEQ multiplex PCR, and TCRdb kept only the in-frame ones, dropping some. The table has some 130,000 clones, over 60% seen once. Sequencing was done on a sample of PBMCs. These TCRs come from a young man in good health and CMV-seronegative. The CDR3 runs from the conserved cysteine through the conserved F or W. The D gene is left open where the match is weak. Not every row has a clone size; where given, it reads once, few, many or a size class.

D	length	size	V	J	DNA	CDR3
NA	18	few	TRBV21-1	TRBJ2-7	TGTGCCAGCAGCAAGAAAAAAACCGGGGACAGGGGGCCGGGGGAGCAGTACTTC	CASSKKKTGDRGPGEQYF
NA	17	NA	TRBV7-7	TRBJ1-5	TGTGCTAGCAGCTTAGAAGTTTCAGGTCAGGACAATCAGCCCCAGCATTTT	CASSLEVSGQDNQPQHF
TRBD2	21	few	TRBV19	TRBJ2-1	TGTGCCAGTAGTATTCGGTACGTGGGACTAGCGGGAGGGAGCGAGTACAATGAGCAGTTCTTC	CASSIRYVGLAGGSEYNEQFF
NA	17	NA	TRBV5-6	TRBJ2-1	TGTGCCAGCAGCCCGAAGGGAGGAGAGGGACCCTACAATGAGCAGTTCTTC	CASSPKGGEGPYNEQFF
TRBD2	13	NA	TRBV29-1	TRBJ2-1	TGCAGCGGACGACTAGCGGAGATCAATGAGCAGTTCTTC	CSGRLAEINEQFF
TRBD2	17	few	TRBV5-1	TRBJ2-3	TGCGCCAGCAGCTTGGCCACTAGCGGGTCGAGCACAGATACGCAGTATTTT	CASSLATSGSSTDTQYF
NA	14	NA	TRBV6-5	TRBJ2-7	TGTGCCAGCAGTTACTCGGGCAGAGACTACGAGCAGTACTTC	CASSYSGRDYEQYF
NA	14	NA	TRBV19	TRBJ2-2	TGTGCCAGTACCCCGGGGTCGAACACCGGGGAGCTGTTTTTT	CASTPGSNTGELFF
NA	15	NA	TRBV11-1	TRBJ2-3	TGTGCCAGCAGCTTATTTGCTAGCGGCACAGATACGCAGTATTTT	CASSLFASGTDTQYF
NA	13	few	TRBV5-1	TRBJ2-7	TGCGCCAGCAGGGAGGACGGGGACTACGAGCAGTACTTC	CASREDGDYEQYF
NA	13	NA	TRBV28	TRBJ2-7	TGTGCCAGCAGCCCCGACAGTAGCTACGAGCAGTACTTC	CASSPDSSYEQYF
TRBD1	13	NA	TRBV6-1	TRBJ2-7	TGTGCCGGGGAGGGACAGGGCAGTCGCGAGCAGTACTTC	CAGEGQGSREQYF
TRBD2	15	NA	TRBV4-1	TRBJ2-7	TGCGCCAGCAGACCAAATGAGCGGGGAGCCTACGAGCAGTACTTC	CASRPNERGAYEQYF
TRBD1	15	NA	TRBV10-3	TRBJ2-2	TGTGCCATCAGTCGGACAGGCAGATGGACCGGGGAGCTGTTTTTT	CAISRTGRWTGELFF
NA	13	once	TRBV27	TRBJ1-2	TGTGCCAGCAGAGCCGGGACTGACTATGGCTACACCTTC	CASRAGTDYGYTF
NA	13	NA	TRBV10-3	TRBJ1-1	TGTGCCATCAGTGAGTCCCAGAACACTGAAGCTTTCTTT	CAISESQNTEAFF
TRBD1	14	NA	TRBV5-1	TRBJ1-5	TGCGCCAGCAGCCTAGGGACAGGGGGTCAGCCCCAGCATTTT	CASSLGTGGQPQHF
NA	15	NA	TRBV5-1	TRBJ2-1	TGCGCCAGCAGCTTCGTAACCACACCAGGCAATGAGCAGTTCTTC	CASSFVTTPGNEQFF
NA	14	NA	TRBV7-3	TRBJ2-5	TGTGCCAGCAGCTTAGGTGGGAGGTGGGAGACCCAGTACTTC	CASSLGGRWETQYF
NA	15	few	TRBV7-3	TRBJ2-7	TGTGCCAGCAGTCTAAGGCCTAGTCCCTCCTACGAGCAGTACTTC	CASSLRPSPSYEQYF
NA	14	NA	TRBV19	TRBJ1-4	TGTGCCAGTAGTATAGTCCAAAATAATGAAAAACTGTTTTTT	CASSIVQNNEKLFF
TRBD1	17	NA	TRBV7-9	TRBJ2-1	TGTGCCAGCAGCTTAAAGGTAGGATGGCAGGGGGCCAATGAGCAGTTCTTC	CASSLKVGWQGANEQFF
TRBD1	14	NA	TRBV18	TRBJ2-7	TGTGCCAGCTCACCTGCAGGGGGCACCTACGAGCAGTACTTC	CASSPAGGTYEQYF
NA	13	NA	TRBV7-6	TRBJ2-7	TGTGCCAGCAGCTCCCAACAGGGCTCCGAGCAGTACTTC	CASSSQQGSEQYF
TRBD2	14	NA	TRBV2	TRBJ2-3	TGTGCCAGCATTGGTTCTAGCGGGGGAGGTACGCAGTATTTT	CASIGSSGGGTQYF
NA	11	NA	TRBV2	TRBJ1-1	TGTGCCAGCAGCGGGGAGGCTGAAGCTTTCTTT	CASSGEAEAFF
TRBD2	14	NA	TRBV7-3	TRBJ2-7	TGTGCCAGCAGCCCTAGCGGGAGCTCCTACGAGCAGTACTTC	CASSPSGSSYEQYF
NA	13	NA	TRBV9	TRBJ1-1	TGTGCCAGCAGTTTCGGGGTGGACACTGAAGCTTTCTTT	CASSFGVDTEAFF
TRBD1	15	few	TRBV5-5	TRBJ1-2	TGTGCCAGCAGCTTGGGACAGGGGATTCTCTATGGCTACACCTTC	CASSLGQGILYGYTF
NA	15	NA	TRBV28	TRBJ2-7	TGTGCCAGCAGTTTAAGTACGGGAATGGTTTATGAGCAGTACTTC	CASSLSTGMVYEQYF
NA	13	few	TRBV5-5	TRBJ2-6	TGTGCCAGCATCCTCTCTGGGGCCAACGTCCTGACTTTC	CASILSGANVLTF
NA	15	NA	TRBV4-1	TRBJ2-7	TGCGCCAGCAGACAAGGGTCCCAGGGAACCTACGAGCAGTACTTC	CASRQGSQGTYEQYF
TRBD2	13	NA	TRBV7-3	TRBJ2-1	TGTGCCAGCAGCTTATCGCGGGAGAATGAGCAGTTCTTC	CASSLSRENEQFF
TRBD1	15	NA	TRBV6-5	TRBJ1-5	TGTGCCAGCAGGTCGGGACAGGAGACGAATCAGCCCCAGCATTTT	CASRSGQETNQPQHF
NA	17	NA	TRBV25-1	TRBJ2-7	TGTGCCAGCAGTGGGGAAGGGACTCTCACACATCACTACGAGCAGTACTTC	CASSGEGTLTHHYEQYF